This is a list of T cell receptor beta chains from one sample in a study of T cells in narcolepsy. TCRdb's table, derived via immunoSEQ multiplex PCR, lists solely in-frame clones and lacks some. The data contain about 33,000 clones, around 90% of them singletons. Sequencing was carried out using CD45RA- memory CD4+ T cells from PBMCs. The source is a human donor with narcolepsy. Each CDR3 is given with its conserved first and last residue.

CDR3aa: CASSSGTSRGQFF; j_gene: TRBJ2-1; v_gene: TRBV11-3
CDR3aa: CASSPAANRANYGYTF; j_gene: TRBJ1-2; v_gene: TRBV5-4
CDR3aa: CASSLTPNGELFF; j_gene: TRBJ2-2; v_gene: TRBV11-3
CDR3aa: CASSERGVGGYTF; j_gene: TRBJ1-2; v_gene: TRBV2
CDR3aa: CASSFYRGYEQYF; j_gene: TRBJ2-7; v_gene: TRBV5-4
CDR3aa: CASSLAGTGAYEQYF; j_gene: NA; v_gene: TRBV7-2
CDR3aa: CASSLQGAGGELFF; j_gene: TRBJ2-2; v_gene: TRBV5-4
CDR3aa: CASSRRSYNSPLHF; j_gene: TRBJ1-6; v_gene: TRBV19
CDR3aa: CASSDRQGNYGYTF; j_gene: TRBJ1-2; v_gene: TRBV6-1
CDR3aa: CASSPGGVEQFF; j_gene: TRBJ2-1; v_gene: TRBV28
CDR3aa: CASRRDNGGDTQYF; j_gene: TRBJ2-3; v_gene: TRBV5-4
CDR3aa: CASSWDRNTGELFF; j_gene: TRBJ2-2; v_gene: TRBV7-8
CDR3aa: CASSQDRGPYEQYF; j_gene: TRBJ2-7; v_gene: TRBV27
CDR3aa: CASSGPRAGGPQTQYF; j_gene: TRBJ2-5; v_gene: TRBV2
CDR3aa: CASSLVIGGAAGELFF; j_gene: TRBJ2-2; v_gene: TRBV5-6
CDR3aa: CASGRAEQETQYF; j_gene: TRBJ2-5; v_gene: TRBV7-8
CDR3aa: CAWSFTGGARLDEQYF; j_gene: TRBJ2-7; v_gene: TRBV30
CDR3aa: CASSTGGSSYEQYF; j_gene: TRBJ2-7; v_gene: TRBV9
CDR3aa: CASGVRVSYEQYF; j_gene: TRBJ2-7; v_gene: TRBV2
CDR3aa: CASNLLGTNEKLFF; j_gene: TRBJ1-4; v_gene: TRBV6-1
CDR3aa: CASSLAGATEAFF; j_gene: TRBJ1-1; v_gene: TRBV7-8